The 8 T cell receptor beta chains below come from one sample, sequenced in a study of radiotherapy plus CTLA-4 blockade in lung cancer. Using immunoSEQ multiplex PCR, the repertoire was profiled, and TCRdb retains in-frame clones only, with some absent. This table holds 80,000 to 100,000 clones, 80% to 85% found once. The starting material was peripheral blood, obtained from a patient treated with radiotherapy plus ipilimumab. These receptors were obtained from a human donor with non-small cell lung cancer who had a partial response to radiotherapy plus ipilimumab.

This clone has a single count. This chain joins TRBV30 and TRBJ2-3; 8 bases are shared with TRBD2. The CDR3 runs to 15 residues. Germline V gene sequence: CDR1 GTSNPN, CDR2 SVGIG (reference sequence). The J segment lost 2 bases and the V segment lost 0 bases, leaving 4 bases of the junction unmatched. CDR3 sequence: CAWSVETSVTDTQYF. CDR3 DNA sequence: TGTGCCTGGAGTGTAGAGACTAGCGTCACAGATACGCAGTATTTT.

This chain links TRBV9 with TRBJ1-1; D unresolved. V lost 4 bases and J lost 11, with 15 bases in between. CDR3 length: 12 residues. The germline gives CDR1 SGDLS, CDR2 YYNGEE. CDR3 region: CASSSEGLGAFF. In DNA form, the CDR3 reads TGTGCCAGCAGCTCAGAGGGTCTCGGGGCTTTCTTT.

The chain employs TRBV23-1 and TRBJ1-1; D unresolved. TRBV23-1 is designated an ORF whose function remains uncertain. The CDR3 sequence is 14 residues long. The ends were cut back, 8 bases at V and 1 base at J, with 14 bases in the middle. The CDR3, as DNA: TGCGCCAGCGGCCTTCTACCTAGGAACACTGAAGCTTTCTTT. Translating it yields CASGLLPRNTEAFF.

The V call is TRBV30, the J call TRBJ1-3; the match to TRBD1 covers 10 bases. The CDR3 consists of 14 residues. V was clipped by 7 bases and J by 0 bases; unmatched bases: 3. Looked up from germline, CDR1 is GTSNPN and CDR2 is SVGIG (reference sequence). CDR3 sequence reads: CASRQGASGNTIYF. CDR3 in DNA: TGTGCCTCTCGACAGGGGGCCTCTGGAAACACCATATATTTT.

V and J are TRBV6-6 and TRBJ2-1, with 9 positions matching TRBD2. CDR1 and CDR2 from the germline V gene are MNHNY and SVGAGI (reference sequence). The CDR3 totals 14 residues. Trimming took 9 bases from V and 3 from J; bases not matched to a gene: 6. The CDR3 region has the DNA TGTGCCAGTGGGGGCGGGAGGGACTACAATGAGCAGTTCTTC. As protein: CASGGGRDYNEQFF.

The V and J genes are TRBV7-2 and TRBJ2-7; possibly TRBD1 for D (6 bases). Trimming took 5 bases from V and 0 from J, leaving 14 bases between them. The CDR3 runs 15 residues. Germline lookup yields CDR1 SGHTA and CDR2 FQGNSA. DNA for the CDR3: TGTGCCAGCAGCCAGGGGCCACTTAGCTCCTACGAGCAGTACTTC. Amino acids: CASSQGPLSSYEQYF. The variable domain in full, completed from reference TRBV7-2 and TRBJ2-7, reads GAGVSQSPSNKVTEKGKDVELRCDPISGHTALYWYRQSLGQGLEFLIYFQGNSAPDKSGLPSDRFSAERTGGSVSTLTIQRTQQEDSAVYLCASSQGPLSSYEQYFGPGTRLTVT.

The gene calls are TRBV5-3 and TRBJ1-1; 10 bases align to TRBD1. TRBV5-3 is an open reading frame whose function is uncertain. Germline trimming cut 5 bases from V and 5 bases from J; bases unmatched to any gene: 9. The CDR3 runs to 15 residues. Here the CDR3 reads CARRRLKDRGTEAFF. In DNA, the CDR3 is TGTGCCAGAAGGCGACTTAAGGACAGGGGGACTGAAGCTTTCTTT.

The chain couples TRBV15 to TRBJ1-1; tentatively, D is TRBD1 (5 bases). Trimming removed 7 bases at V and 0 bases at J, with 18 bases between. CDR3 length equals 16 residues. Germline CDR1 LNHNV, CDR2 YYDKDF (reference sequence). CDR3: CATNAEPGFMNTEAFF. The CDR3 nucleotides are TGTGCCACCAACGCAGAGCCAGGGTTCATGAACACTGAAGCTTTCTTT.